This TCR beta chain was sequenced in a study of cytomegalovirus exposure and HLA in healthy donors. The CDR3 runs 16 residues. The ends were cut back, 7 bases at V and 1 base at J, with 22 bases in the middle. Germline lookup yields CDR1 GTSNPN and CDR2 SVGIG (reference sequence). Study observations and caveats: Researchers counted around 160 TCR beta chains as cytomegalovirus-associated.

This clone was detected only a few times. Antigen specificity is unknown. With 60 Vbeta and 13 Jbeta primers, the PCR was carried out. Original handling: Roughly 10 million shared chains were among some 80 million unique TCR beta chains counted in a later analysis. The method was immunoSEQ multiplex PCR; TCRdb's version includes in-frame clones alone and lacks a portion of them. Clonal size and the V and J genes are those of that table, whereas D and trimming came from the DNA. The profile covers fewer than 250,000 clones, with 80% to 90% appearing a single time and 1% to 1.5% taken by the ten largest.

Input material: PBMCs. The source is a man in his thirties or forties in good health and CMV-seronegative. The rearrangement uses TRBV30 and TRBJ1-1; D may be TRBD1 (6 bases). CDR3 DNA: TGTGCCTACCAATACAGGGTGTTCGATTGGAACACTGAAGCTTTCTTT. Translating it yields CAYQYRVFDWNTEAFF. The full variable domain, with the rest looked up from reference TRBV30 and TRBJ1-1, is SQTIHQWPATLVQPVGSPLSLECTVEGTSNPNLYWYRQAAGRGLQLLFYSVGIGQISSEVPQNLSASRPQDRQFILSSKKLLLSDSGFYLCAYQYRVFDWNTEAFFGQGTRLTVV.